A selection of T cell receptor beta chains follows, all from one sample in a study of cytomegalovirus exposure and HLA in healthy donors. The assay was immunoSEQ multiplex PCR, and TCRdb's table has in-frame clones only and misses some. The table for this sample gives 100,000 to 150,000 clones. The specimen sequenced was PBMCs. The receptors shown here come from a man aged 18 to 29 in good health and CMV-seronegative. Each CDR3 is given with its conserved first and last residue. The D gene is left open where the match is weak.

v_call	d_call	j_call	cdr3_aa	cdr3_nt
TRBV6-5	.	TRBJ2-7	CASSENSYEQYF	TGTGCCAGCAGTGAGAACTCCTACGAGCAGTACTTC
TRBV5-1	.	TRBJ2-5	CASSFQVQETQYF	TGCGCCAGCAGCTTTCAGGTCCAAGAGACCCAGTACTTC
TRBV28	TRBD2	TRBJ2-7	CASSLGASGVYEQYF	TGTGCCAGCAGTCTTGGTGCTAGCGGAGTCTACGAGCAGTACTTC
TRBV28	.	TRBJ2-7	CASSPTLGEAYEQYF	TGTGCCAGCAGTCCTACTCTTGGGGAGGCCTACGAGCAGTACTTC
TRBV2	.	TRBJ1-1	CASRGVYLNTEAFF	TGTGCCAGCAGAGGGGTCTACTTGAACACTGAAGCTTTCTTT
TRBV7-2	TRBD1	TRBJ1-2	CASSLAFPTGDEGYTF	TGTGCCAGCAGCTTAGCGTTCCCGACAGGGGACGAGGGCTACACCTTC
TRBV5-4	.	TRBJ1-1	CASSRGIQGSATEAFF	TGTGCCAGCAGTCGGGGAATACAGGGATCGGCCACTGAAGCTTTCTTT
TRBV5-1	.	TRBJ2-7	CASSLGVNSYEQYF	TGCGCCAGCAGCTTGGGCGTTAACTCCTACGAGCAGTACTTC
TRBV7-8	TRBD2	TRBJ2-1	CAAAGRVLDEQFF	TGTGCCGCCGCCGGGAGGGTCCTCGATGAGCAGTTCTTC
TRBV19	TRBD1	TRBJ1-4	CASSADRGPGEKLFF	TGTGCCAGTAGTGCCGACAGGGGGCCAGGAGAAAAACTGTTTTTT
TRBV27	TRBD2	TRBJ2-7	CASSSRGAGSSYEQYF	TGTGCCAGCAGTTCCCGTGGAGCGGGAAGCTCCTACGAGCAGTACTTC
TRBV30	.	TRBJ1-1	CALRRGVNTEAFF	TGTGCCCTTCGACGGGGGGTGAACACTGAAGCTTTCTTT
TRBV6-5	.	TRBJ1-1	CASSWRGGTEAFF	TGTGCCAGCAGTTGGCGGGGTGGCACTGAAGCTTTCTTT
TRBV29-1	.	TRBJ1-2	CSVVAGAPGGYTF	TGCAGCGTTGTGGCAGGAGCCCCGGGGGGCTACACCTTC
TRBV2	.	TRBJ1-1	CASSEFVDSPQAFF	TGTGCCAGCAGTGAATTCGTGGATAGCCCCCAAGCTTTCTTT
TRBV19	TRBD2	TRBJ2-3	CASSPAGTSTDTQYF	TGTGCCAGTAGCCCAGCGGGGACTAGCACAGATACGCAGTATTTT
TRBV19	.	TRBJ1-2	CASSTHRGNGYTF	TGTGCCAGTAGTACGCATAGGGGGAATGGCTACACCTTC
TRBV15	.	TRBJ1-2	CATSREGGINYGYTF	TGTGCCACCAGCAGAGAGGGGGGGATTAACTATGGCTACACCTTC
TRBV30	TRBD1	TRBJ1-2	CAWSAFQGADGYTF	TGTGCCTGGAGCGCATTCCAGGGGGCTGATGGCTACACCTTC
TRBV6-1	TRBD2	TRBJ2-1	CASSEAGLTYNEQFF	TGTGCCAGCAGCGAAGCGGGGCTTACCTACAATGAGCAGTTCTTC
TRBV6-5	.	TRBJ2-3	CASSYSDIADTQYF	TGTGCCAGCAGTTACTCTGATATAGCAGATACGCAGTATTTT
TRBV5-6	.	TRBJ1-1	CASARGNTEAFF	TGTGCCAGCGCTAGGGGGAACACTGAAGCTTTCTTT
TRBV7-2	.	TRBJ2-7	CASSRPPYGSHPYEQYF	TGTGCCAGCAGCCGGCCCCCCTACGGGAGTCACCCATACGAGCAGTACTTC
TRBV2	.	TRBJ2-5	CASQELETQYF	TGTGCCAGCCAGGAATTAGAGACCCAGTACTTC
TRBV9	TRBD2	TRBJ2-7	CASSGGGTLTEQYF	TGTGCCAGCAGCGGCGGGGGGACCCTTACCGAGCAGTACTTC
TRBV9	TRBD1	TRBJ2-7	CASSVTGTGVSEQYF	TGTGCCAGCAGCGTCACCGGGACAGGGGTGAGCGAGCAGTACTTC
TRBV28	.	TRBJ1-5	CASTGGRRNQPQHF	TGTGCCAGCACCGGGGGACGAAGAAATCAGCCCCAGCATTTT
TRBV9	.	TRBJ1-6	CASSVGGSPLHF	TGTGCCAGCAGCGTAGGCGGTTCACCCCTCCACTTT
TRBV19	.	TRBJ2-2	CASRDRRGTGELFF	TGTGCCAGTAGGGACAGGCGGGGCACCGGGGAGCTGTTTTTT
TRBV29-1	TRBD1	TRBJ2-1	CSVPRAGGLRYNEQFF	TGCAGCGTCCCCAGGGCAGGGGGCCTTCGCTACAATGAGCAGTTCTTC
TRBV30	.	TRBJ2-7	CAWSVGTLEREQYF	TGTGCCTGGAGTGTAGGGACATTAGAAAGGGAGCAGTACTTC
TRBV19	TRBD1	TRBJ2-1	CASSGHRGLALYNEQFF	TGTGCCAGTAGTGGACACAGGGGCCTGGCCCTCTACAATGAGCAGTTCTTC
TRBV10-3	.	TRBJ2-7	CAISESPGYSYERYF	TGTGCCATCAGTGAGTCGCCAGGGTACTCCTACGAGCGGTACTTC
TRBV4-1	.	TRBJ1-1	CASSRPSRTGPGVAFF	TGCGCCAGCAGCCGCCCGAGTAGAACGGGGCCGGGGGTCGCTTTCTTT
TRBV6-5	TRBD1	TRBJ1-1	CASSLGVDRGAEAFF	TGTGCCAGCAGCCTCGGAGTCGACAGGGGGGCTGAAGCTTTCTTT
TRBV2	TRBD2	TRBJ2-7	CASRFSREGNEQYF	TGTGCCAGCAGATTCTCTCGGGAGGGGAACGAGCAGTACTTC
TRBV4-1	TRBD2	TRBJ2-1	CASSQDRASGINNEQFF	TGCGCCAGCAGCCAAGATCGTGCTAGCGGGATTAACAATGAGCAGTTCTTC
TRBV5-1	TRBD1	TRBJ2-7	CASSLSGQGMEEQYF	TGCGCCAGCAGCTTGAGTGGACAGGGAATGGAAGAGCAGTACTTC
TRBV27	TRBD1	TRBJ1-6	CATRLARGHSPLHF	TGTGCCACCCGCCTGGCCAGGGGGCATTCACCCCTCCACTTT
TRBV9	.	TRBJ1-2	CASSVDPSRDGYTF	TGTGCCAGCAGCGTAGACCCTTCGAGGGATGGCTACACCTTC
TRBV19	TRBD2	TRBJ2-1	CASRPTSGPRGEQFF	TGTGCCAGTAGGCCGACTAGCGGGCCCCGTGGTGAGCAGTTCTTC
TRBV28	.	TRBJ2-1	CASTSGISYNEQFF	TGTGCCAGCACCTCAGGTATCTCCTACAATGAGCAGTTCTTC
TRBV27	.	TRBJ1-6	CASSSPGASVAPLHF	TGTGCCAGCAGTTCGCCAGGGGCCTCCGTAGCACCCCTCCACTTT
TRBV28	.	TRBJ1-2	CASSSSGPTVVGYTF	TGTGCCAGCAGTTCGTCCGGCCCGACAGTTGTTGGCTACACCTTC
TRBV2	.	TRBJ2-5	CASSDGAYVRTQYF	TGTGCCAGCAGTGATGGGGCCTACGTCCGTACCCAGTACTTC
TRBV19	.	TRBJ2-4	CASSLGHGVDIQYF	TGTGCCAGTAGTCTCGGACATGGTGTAGACATTCAGTACTTC
TRBV5-1	.	TRBJ2-1	CASSAGQPLYNEQFF	TGCGCCAGCAGCGCCGGACAGCCCCTCTACAATGAGCAGTTCTTC
TRBV27	TRBD1	TRBJ1-5	CAIFSLGQHSNQPQHF	TGTGCCATTTTCAGCCTGGGACAGCATAGCAATCAGCCCCAGCATTTT
TRBV10-2	TRBD1	TRBJ2-7	CATAGTGTGRSSYEQYF	TGCGCCACCGCCGGGACAGGGACGGGGCGGAGCTCCTACGAGCAGTACTTC
TRBV28	.	TRBJ1-4	CASSLETMETNEKLFF	TGTGCCAGCAGTTTAGAGACAATGGAAACGAATGAAAAACTGTTTTTT
TRBV29-1	.	TRBJ1-1	CSVLVAEAFF	TGCAGCGTTCTGGTAGCTGAAGCTTTCTTT
TRBV6-1	TRBD2	TRBJ2-3	CASSALAGYTDTQYF	TGTGCCAGCAGTGCGCTAGCGGGGTACACAGATACGCAGTATTTT
TRBV28	.	TRBJ1-5	CASSFPGERPQHF	TGTGCCAGCAGTTTCCCGGGGGAGAGGCCCCAGCATTTT
TRBV30	.	TRBJ1-2	CAWSPRNTNYGYTF	TGTGCCTGGAGTCCCAGAAACACTAACTATGGCTACACCTTC
TRBV10-1	.	TRBJ2-3	CASSTSTDTQYF	TGCGCCAGCAGCACTAGCACAGATACGCAGTATTTT
TRBV6-6	.	TRBJ1-5	CASSYSSVYSNQPQHF	TGTGCCAGCAGTTACTCATCGGTGTATAGCAATCAGCCCCAGCATTTT